Listed here are 5 T cell receptor beta chains from one sample, sequenced in a study of long-term antiretroviral therapy in people with HIV. The assay, immunoSEQ v3.0, was run at survey level. Libraries were prepared by immunoSEQ multiplex PCR; TCRdb keeps only in-frame clonotypes and omits some of them. The data show more than 15,000 clones, 90% to 95% seen once. The source was unsorted PBMCs, collected 0.3 years after starting antiretroviral therapy. These TCRs come from a man in his 60s with HIV.

This rearrangement joins TRBV5-1 to TRBJ1-1, with TRBD1 matching over 12 bases. Germline-derived CDR1 and CDR2 are SGHRS and YFSETQ. CDR3 length equals 16 residues. Trimming took 4 bases from V and 0 from J; bases not matched to a gene: 4. The CDR3 region is CASSQGQGAMNTEAFF. The CDR3 coding sequence is TGCGCCAGCAGCCAGGGACAGGGGGCGATGAACACTGAAGCTTTCTTT.

The chain couples TRBV6-1 to TRBJ1-4, with 7 bases identical to TRBD1. The germline CDR1 and CDR2 sequences are MNHNS and SASEGT. Trimming cost V 7 bases and J 6 bases; bases outside gene matches: 8. The CDR3 totals 14 residues. The CDR3 DNA reads TGTGCCAGCACTTTAGGGACAGCTTATGAAAAACTGTTTTTT. It codes for CASTLGTAYEKLFF.

This chain uses TRBV19 with TRBJ1-1; D is perhaps TRBD1 (5 bases). This CDR3 contains 18 residues. In germline, CDR1 is LNHDA, CDR2 SQIVND (reference sequence). Trimming pared 4 bases from V and 0 bases from J, leaving 21 bases between. CDR3 loop: CASSTTLWGGLMNTEAFF. The CDR3 DNA reads TGTGCCAGTAGTACTACGCTATGGGGGGGTCTCATGAACACTGAAGCTTTCTTT.

The V gene is TRBV5-6, the J gene TRBJ2-7; D gene ambiguous. There are 14 residues in the CDR3. V was pared by 0 bases and J by 5 bases, with 12 bases between. Looked up from germline, CDR1 is SGHDT and CDR2 is YYEEEE. The CDR3 nucleotides read TGTGCCAGCAGCTTGGAGTTTCGGCCCGACGAGCAGTACTTC. Its translation: CASSLEFRPDEQYF.

The chain recombines TRBV28 with TRBJ1-4; D unresolved. V gave up 5 bases and J gave up 4 bases, with 14 bases separating them. The germline V gene has CDR1 MDHEN and CDR2 SYDVKM. This CDR3 comprises 15 residues. CDR3: CASSPPGTYNEKLFF. The CDR3 DNA reads as TGTGCCAGCAGTCCCCCCGGTACTTATAATGAAAAACTGTTTTTT.